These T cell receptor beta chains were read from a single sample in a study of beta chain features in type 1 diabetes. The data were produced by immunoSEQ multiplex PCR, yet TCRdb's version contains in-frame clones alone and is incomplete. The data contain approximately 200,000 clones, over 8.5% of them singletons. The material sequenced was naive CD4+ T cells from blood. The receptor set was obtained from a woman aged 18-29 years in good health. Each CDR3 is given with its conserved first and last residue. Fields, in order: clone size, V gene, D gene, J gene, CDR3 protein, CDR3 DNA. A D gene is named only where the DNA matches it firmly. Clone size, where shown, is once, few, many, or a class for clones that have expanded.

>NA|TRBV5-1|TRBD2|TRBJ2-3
CASSFSGGAPDTQYF
TGCGCCAGCAGCTTTAGCGGGGGGGCCCCAGATACGCAGTATTTT
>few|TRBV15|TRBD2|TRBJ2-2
CATSLGGSSGELFF
TGTGCCACCAGCCTGGGCGGGAGCTCCGGGGAGCTGTTTTTT
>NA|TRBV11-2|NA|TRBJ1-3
CASSPDLFPRTGNTIYF
TGTGCCAGCAGCCCCGACCTCTTTCCCAGGACAGGAAACACCATATATTTT
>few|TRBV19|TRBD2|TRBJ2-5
CASRIGLAGSQETQYF
TGTGCCAGTAGGATAGGACTAGCGGGGAGTCAAGAGACCCAGTACTTC
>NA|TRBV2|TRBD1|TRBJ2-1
CASSPGQGLSNEQFF
TGTGCCAGCAGCCCCGGACAGGGGCTCAGCAATGAGCAGTTCTTC
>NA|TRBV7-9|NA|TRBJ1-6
CASSPTPHEDINSPLHF
TGTGCCAGCAGCCCTACCCCCCATGAGGATATCAATTCACCCCTCCACTTT
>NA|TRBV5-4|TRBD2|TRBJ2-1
CASRGQREGTRNEQFF
TGTGCCAGCAGGGGCCAGCGGGAGGGCACGCGGAATGAGCAGTTCTTC
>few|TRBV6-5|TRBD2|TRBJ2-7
CASSYYGGRADEQYF
TGTGCCAGCAGTTACTATGGCGGGAGGGCCGACGAGCAGTACTTC
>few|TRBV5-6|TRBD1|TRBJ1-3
CASSSGQPGNTIYF
TGTGCCAGCAGCTCGGGACAGCCTGGAAACACCATATATTTT
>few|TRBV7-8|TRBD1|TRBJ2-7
CASSLTVPGQVSPYEQYF
TGTGCCAGCAGCTTAACAGTCCCGGGACAGGTGTCTCCCTACGAGCAGTACTTC